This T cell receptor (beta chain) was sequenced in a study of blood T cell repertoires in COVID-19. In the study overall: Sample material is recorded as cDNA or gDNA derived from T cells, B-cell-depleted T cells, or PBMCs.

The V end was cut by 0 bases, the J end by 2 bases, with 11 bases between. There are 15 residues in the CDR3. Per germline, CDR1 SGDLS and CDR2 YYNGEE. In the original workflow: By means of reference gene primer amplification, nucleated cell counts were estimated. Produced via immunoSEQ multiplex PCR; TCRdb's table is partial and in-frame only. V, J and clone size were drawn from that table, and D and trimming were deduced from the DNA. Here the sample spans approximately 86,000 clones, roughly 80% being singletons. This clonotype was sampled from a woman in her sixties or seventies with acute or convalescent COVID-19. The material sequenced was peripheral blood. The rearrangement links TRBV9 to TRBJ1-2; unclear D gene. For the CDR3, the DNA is TGTGCCAGCAGCGTAGAAGCAAACGGGAACTATGGCTACACCTTC. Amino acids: CASSVEANGNYGYTF.